The entry that follows covers one T cell receptor (beta chain) sequence. Antigen: not known. TCRalpha and TCRbeta libraries used 5'RACE with constant-segment primers and UMIs. TCRdb reanalysed the 5' RACE reads using MiXCR and keeps one entry per CDR3 protein. Counted here are roughly 300,000 distinct CDR3 sequences, less than 9.5% occurring once; the ten biggest clones make up about 20%. The germline gives CDR1 SGHRS, CDR2 YFSETQ. There are 13 residues in the CDR3. V gave up 0 bases and J gave up 5 bases, with 8 bases separating them. These data originate in a study of T-cell memory formation after mild COVID-19. As for the study in general: TCR clusters showed largely donor specificity. Study findings and constraints: Among clones peaking at day 37 in the second wave, SARS-CoV-2 specificity remained unconfirmed.

The chain carries TRBV5-1 and TRBJ1-1; no reliable D call. This TCR came from a man in his late teens or twenties who had mild COVID-19 (a few samples of this study predate the infection). Cell type and time point are not known. The sample taken for sequencing was PBMCs or a T cell subset sorted from them (not recorded which). CDR3 loop: CASSLETPTEAFF. The CDR3 coding sequence is TGCGCCAGCAGCTTGGAGACGCCGACTGAAGCTTTCTTT.